This T cell receptor beta chain emerged from a study of T cells in Graves' hyperthyroidism and ophthalmopathy. General study points: Ophthalmopathy stood apart from stable hyperthyroidism in a 13 V-J model. Onset of ophthalmopathy came a median roughly 6.4 months after the model predicted it.

CDR3 length equals 15 residues. Trimming cost V 6 bases and J 4 bases, with 17 bases left between them. CDR1 and CDR2 (germline): ENHRY, SYGVKD. TCR beta CDR3 sequences were amplified from RNA transcripts. The primer set for the first-round RT-PCR of the TCR CDR3 was HTBI. TCRdb re-derived calls from the multiplex PCR reads in MiXCR, one entry per CDR3 protein. The sample has 450,000 to 650,000 distinct CDR3 sequences, approximately 17% seen once. Active moderate-to-severe ophthalmopathy, Clinical Activity Score at least 3, NOSPECS at least 4, under 3 months' duration. The study based diagnoses on clinical symptoms, serum thyroxine and TRAb, thyroid ultrasound and orbital computed tomography. Comment on this clonotype: Its antigen is not known.

The chain uses TRBV10-3 and TRBJ2-3, with D maybe TRBD2 (5 bases). Input material: blood. This TCR was recovered from a woman in her late teens or twenties with Graves' ophthalmopathy. DNA for the CDR3: TGTGCCATCAGGAAGGAACTAGGCCCCGCAGATACGCAGTATTTT. This sequence encodes CAIRKELGPADTQYF.